Presented here are 25 T cell receptor beta chains from one specimen sequenced in a study of CD8+CD57+ T cells in acquired aplastic anemia (dated by TCRdb to 2016 to 2018). The patients picked for sequencing were ones in whom flow cytometry had shown an expansion of CD8+CD57+ cells. The sequencer was an Illumina HiSeq 2000. TCR beta VDJ combination and CDR3 sequence profiling used genomic DNA as the template. TCRdb itself trimmed the public reads at Q25 with fastp, ran MiXCR and retained productive beta chains. Records with the same CDR3 protein are collapsed into one entry carrying the most frequent genes and DNA. The sample table shows approximately 120,000 distinct CDR3 sequences, and about two fifths are seen once. The top ten hold over 2% of the sample. The sequenced material came from sorted CD4+, CD8+, or CD8+CD57+ T cells (not recorded which) from PBMCs. The receptors derive from a human donor with aplastic anemia.

This clonotype came up many times. The rearrangement links TRBV28 to TRBJ1-2; no firm D call. The CDR3 runs 13 residues. Trimming took off 6 bases at V and 1 base at J, with 9 bases between the two ends. CDR1 is MDHEN and CDR2 is SYDVKM in the germline V gene. CDR3 coding DNA: TGTGCCAGCAGCGCGGGGAATAACTATGGCTACACCTTC. Translating it yields CASSAGNNYGYTF.

This rearrangement joins TRBV10-3 to TRBJ1-1, with TRBD1 matching 7 bases. The CDR3 has 17 amino acids. Germline assignment: CDR1 ENHRY and CDR2 SYGVKD. V shed 3 bases, J shed 7 bases, and the junction held 17 bases outside the gene matches. The chain's CDR3 is CAISDRQGGETEGEAFF. CDR3 nucleotides: TGTGCCATCAGTGACCGACAGGGAGGGGAGACAGAGGGTGAAGCTTTCTTT.

This clonotype has more than one count but fewer than ten. The J gene is TRBJ2-3, the V gene TRBV20-1; the match to TRBD2 covers 10 bases. Losses at the gene ends were 6 bases for V and 1 base for J; bases not matched to a gene: 7. Germline values: CDR1 DFQATT, CDR2 SNEGSKA (reference sequence). The CDR3 is 15 residues long. The DNA for the CDR3 is TGCAGTGCCCGAAAAGCGGGGGGGGGCACAGATACGCAGTATTTT. It is translated as CSARKAGGGTDTQYF.

This clonotype was picked up one time. The chain recombines TRBV11-2 with TRBJ2-7, with a possible D match to TRBD2 (7 bases). Trimming shortened V by 0 bases and J by 7 bases, and 22 bases separated the two germline ends. Germline CDR1 and CDR2: SGHAT and FQNNGV. The CDR3 is 17 amino acids. As DNA, the CDR3 is TGTGCCAGCAGCTTAGATGGAAGGACGGGGGGCCCCCTGGAGCAGTACGTC. Residues: CASSLDGRTGGPLEQYV.

This clonotype came up a few times. The V call is TRBV18, the J call TRBJ1-5; TRBD1 matches 7 bases. Trimming removed 3 bases from V and 2 bases from J; junction bases left unmatched: 4. The CDR3 is 15 amino acids. Germline assignment: CDR1 KGHSH and CDR2 LQKENI. CDR3 DNA: TGTGCCAGCTCACCGGACAGGCCACGCAATCAGCCCCAGCATTTT. Its translation is CASSPDRPRNQPQHF.

Details on this clonotype: A single base separates this from a much larger clone, so it may be a read error. The V call is TRBV25-1, the J call TRBJ2-7; D is unclear. The length of the CDR3 is 11 residues. The germline V gene encodes CDR1 MGHDK and CDR2 SYGVNS. CDR3 DNA: TGTGCCAGCGGTATATTCTACGGGCAGTACTTC. It is translated as CASGIFYGQYF.

V and J are TRBV19 and TRBJ1-2, with a possible D match to TRBD1 (6 bases). The CDR3 is 12 amino acids. Deletions cut 7 bases from V and 4 bases from J, with 10 bases between. Germline V gene lookup returns CDR1 LNHDA and CDR2 SQIVND (reference sequence). CDR3: CASITTGYGYTF. CDR3 sequence (DNA): TGTGCCAGTATCACGACAGGCTATGGCTACACCTTC.

This clonotype showed up many times. The chain joins TRBV19 to TRBJ2-3, with D maybe TRBD2 (6 bases). CDR1 LNHDA and CDR2 SQIVND come from the germline V gene (reference sequence). Trimming cost V 3 bases and J 4 bases, with 11 bases left between them. This CDR3 is built from 14 residues. The CDR3 nucleotides are TGTGCCAGTAGTATCGGCGGGGCGTCAGATACGCAGTATTTT. Protein product: CASSIGGASDTQYF.

In its sample, this clonotype was seen many times. Given a much more abundant clone one base away, this may be a read error. The genes are TRBV15 and TRBJ2-7; 7 bases fit TRBD1. CDR3 size: 17 residues. Germline V gene lookup returns CDR1 LNHNV and CDR2 YYDKDF (reference sequence). The CDR3 bases are TGTGCCACCGGCAGAGACAGTAGGGACAGAGAATACTACGAGCAGTACTTC. It specifies CATGRDSRDREYYEQYF.

The sample holds many counts of this clonotype. V is TRBV4-3 and J is TRBJ1-2, with a weak D call TRBD1 (5 bases). The CDR3 extends over 14 amino acids. V was pared by 3 bases and J by 4 bases, with 12 bases between. Looked up from germline, CDR1 is LGHNA and CDR2 is YSLEER. The CDR3 nucleotides are TGCGCCAGCAGCCAGGGGGGGTTCAGCTATGGCTACACCTTC. It is translated as CASSQGGFSYGYTF.

This clonotype was seen more than once but under ten times. The chain couples TRBV27 to TRBJ2-1, with a weak D call TRBD1 (5 bases). The CDR3 is made up of 13 amino acids. CDR1 MNHEY and CDR2 SMNVEV come from the germline V gene (reference sequence). V was cut by 4 bases and J by 9 bases, with 13 bases left in between. This chain's CDR3 is CASSSQGPSEQFF. CDR3 bases: TGTGCCAGCAGTTCCCAGGGCCCCAGTGAGCAGTTCTTC.

On this clonotype itself: A much more abundant neighbour one base away suggests this may be a read error. The V and J genes are TRBV6-1 and TRBJ2-1; D unresolved. The CDR3 length is 14 residues. Germline CDR1 MNHNS, CDR2 SASEGT. V was shortened by 0 bases and J by 10 bases, with 13 bases between the two germline ends. The CDR3 bases are TGTGCCAGCAGTGAAGCTCAGAGCCTCTACGAGCAGTTCTTC. It encodes CASSEAQSLYEQFF.

This clonotype was counted a few times. The gene calls are TRBV6-5 and TRBJ2-2, with unresolved D. CDR1 MNHEY and CDR2 SVGAGI come from the germline V gene. The germline V and J ends were trimmed by 0 bases and 1 base, with 9 bases remaining between them. The CDR3 totals 16 residues. CDR3 in DNA: TGTGCCAGCAGTTACTCGAGGAACTTGAACACCGGGGAGCTGTTTTTT. Its protein product is CASSYSRNLNTGELFF.

This clonotype has more than one count but fewer than ten. The J gene is TRBJ2-5, the V gene TRBV12-5; D is unclear. This CDR3 has 14 amino acids. V gave up 6 bases and J gave up 2 bases, with 13 bases separating them. Germline CDR1 reads LGHNT; CDR2 reads FRNRAP. As DNA, the CDR3 is TGTGCTAGTGGCCTTGGATCTACTCAAGAGACCCAGTACTTC. Encoded protein: CASGLGSTQETQYF.

V and J are TRBV12-3 or TRBV12-4 and TRBJ1-4; possibly TRBD1 for D (6 bases). CDR3 length equals 17 residues. V was clipped by 3 bases and J by 8 bases, with 22 bases between them. This CDR3 reads CASSFSLAGGREEKLFF. DNA of the CDR3: TGTGCCAGCAGTTTTAGCCTAGCGGGGGGGCGTGAGGAAAAACTGTTTTTT.

This clonotype was seen at least ten times. The V gene is TRBV5-5, the J gene TRBJ2-3; D ambiguous. Per the germline V gene, CDR1 is SGHKS and CDR2 is YYEKEE (reference sequence). The CDR3 consists of 15 residues. Trimming left V 2 bases short and J 2 bases short, with 12 bases between. Here the CDR3 DNA reads TGTGCCAGCAGCTTAATCGGGCAGGCCACAGATACGCAGTATTTT. Its translation: CASSLIGQATDTQYF.

This clonotype was seen many times. A read error is possible here, since a much larger clone lies one base away. The CDR3 here is CASSGGAHRFF. The CDR3, as DNA: TGTGCCAGCAGTGGAGGGGCCCATCGGTTCTTC. The V call is TRBV2, the J call TRBJ2-1; tentatively, D is TRBD1 or TRBD2 (5 bases each). The CDR3 totals 11 residues. Germline lookup yields CDR1 SNHLY and CDR2 FYNNEI. Trimming removed 4 bases at V and 15 bases at J, with 13 bases between.

This clonotype showed up many times. V usage is TRBV3-1 and J usage is TRBJ1-2; D remains unclear. The germline V gene has CDR1 LGHDT and CDR2 YNNKEL (reference sequence). This CDR3 has 14 residues. V lost 0 bases and J 8 bases, leaving 13 bases between the germline ends. CDR3 nucleotide sequence: TGTGCCAGCAGCCAAGAAGGAGGGCTGGGAGGCTACACCTTC. Translated, it gives CASSQEGGLGGYTF.

The CDR3 DNA is TGTGCCAGCAGTTACGCGACCGGGACGGCGGGTGGCTACACCTTC. Translating gives CASSYATGTAGGYTF. V is TRBV6-5 and J is TRBJ1-2; D is possibly TRBD1 (5 bases). The CDR3 spans 15 residues. Between the trimmed V and J ends, which lost 2 bases and 7 bases, there was a span of 17 bases. Germline V CDR1 and CDR2: MNHEY, SVGAGI.

This clonotype was observed many times. The chain uses TRBV5-6 and TRBJ2-3; possibly TRBD2 for D (5 bases). Germline lookup yields CDR1 SGHDT and CDR2 YYEEEE. The CDR3 sequence is 17 residues long. The germline V and J ends were trimmed by 0 bases and 5 bases, with 19 bases remaining between them. CDR3 region: CASSLVSRMAGIDTQYF. CDR3 coding DNA: TGTGCCAGCAGCTTGGTAAGCCGAATGGCGGGTATAGATACGCAGTATTTT.

V is TRBV10-3 and J is TRBJ2-7, with a tentative D call TRBD2 (6 bases). Germline-derived CDR1 and CDR2 are ENHRY and SYGVKD. Trimming took 7 bases from V and 6 from J, leaving 10 bases between them. The CDR3 contains 11 residues. The CDR3 loop is CAINRDFEQYF. CDR3 bases: TGTGCCATCAATCGGGACTTCGAGCAGTACTTC.

This sequence joins TRBV15 and TRBJ2-6, with unresolved D. The CDR3 contains 14 residues. V was clipped by 3 bases and J by 4 bases, with 7 bases between them. Germline V gene data show CDR1 as LNHNV and CDR2 as YYDKDF (reference sequence). The DNA of the CDR3 is TGTGCCACCAGCAGCCCGGCGGGGGCCAACGTCCTGACTTTC. Translating gives CATSSPAGANVLTF.

This clonotype showed up many times. The J gene is TRBJ1-1, the V gene TRBV14; possibly TRBD1 for D (5 bases). The CDR3 consists of 14 residues. V lost 1 base and J 5 bases, leaving 11 bases between the germline ends. Germline-derived CDR1 and CDR2 are SGHDN and FVKESK. CDR3 coding DNA: TGTGCCAGCAGCCAAGGATGGGGGAAAACTGAAGCTTTCTTT. Protein: CASSQGWGKTEAFF.

The rearrangement uses TRBV25-1 and TRBJ2-7; 7 bases agree with TRBD1. The CDR3 runs to 16 residues. Trimming took 5 bases from V and 6 from J; bases not matched to a gene: 16. The germline V gene encodes CDR1 MGHDK and CDR2 SYGVNS. The CDR3 DNA reads as TGTGCCAGCAGTCCTACTGCCCCCGGGACAGCTTTCGAGCAGTACTTC. Its protein product is CASSPTAPGTAFEQYF.

This clonotype was detected ten times or more. The chain combines TRBV7-9 with TRBJ1-2, with TRBD1 matching 7 bases. The ends lost 6 bases at V and 4 bases at J; junction bases unmatched: 5. The CDR3 spans 13 residues. Germline-derived CDR1 and CDR2 are SEHNR and FQNEAQ (reference sequence). CDR3 nucleotides: TGTGCCAGCAGTCCAGGGGGAGGCTATGGCTACACCTTC. This translates into CASSPGGGYGYTF.